The clone carrying this TCR beta chain was recorded at least ten times. Its specificity is unknown. This sample was included in a study of blood T cells in healthy people across ages. A second PCR of about 7 to 12 cycles used a sample-barcoded 5' primer and a J-beta primer mix. TCRdb independently ran MiXCR on the 5' RACE reads; one entry per CDR3 protein. In the table there are over 1,500,000 distinct CDR3 sequences, approximately 39% of which are singletons. The CDR3 extends over 17 amino acids. Trimming took 0 bases from V and 0 from J, leaving 12 bases between them. The V gene's germline CDR1 is LNHNV and CDR2 YYDKDF (reference sequence). Points from the study as a whole: A conclusive naive versus antigen-experienced comparison was prevented by the unsorted PBMCs.

The sample, approximately 10 milliliters of peripheral blood, was drawn from each donor. The receptor comes from a human donor in good health. Material for sequencing was blood. The chain couples TRBV15 to TRBJ2-4; a possible D gene is TRBD1 (5 bases). CDR3 residues: CATSRDPAGLAKNIQYF. The CDR3 DNA is TGTGCCACCAGCAGAGACCCCGCAGGGCTAGCCAAAAACATTCAGTACTTC.